This T cell receptor beta chain was retrieved from a study of T cell responses to AZD1222 COVID-19 vaccine. Study-wide results and caveats: In a largely white British group with more females than males, clonal diversity was possibly underestimated. Repertoire samples came only from after the peak T cell response. Vaccine-associated CD4 TCRs spanned spike, dominant at 160-218 and 743-854. Reports say nearly half of spike-specific TCRs go after unmutated variant regions.

This CDR3 is built from 15 residues. Germline lookup yields CDR1 MGHDK and CDR2 SYGVNS. The V end was cut by 5 bases, the J end by 3 bases, with 17 bases between. Using immunoSEQ multiplex PCR, the repertoire was profiled, and TCRdb retains in-frame clones only, with some absent. The table includes some 150,000 clones, over 75% detected once. A note on this clone: Its antigen is not identified.

The V and J genes are TRBV25-1 and TRBJ2-7, with D unresolved. The source of this sequence is an adult in good health. The sample was peripheral blood, taken on day 0 of AZD1222 vaccination. CDR3: CASSRPTGALYEQYF. The CDR3 region has the DNA TGTGCCAGCAGTCGTCCCACGGGTGCCCTCTACGAGCAGTACTTC.